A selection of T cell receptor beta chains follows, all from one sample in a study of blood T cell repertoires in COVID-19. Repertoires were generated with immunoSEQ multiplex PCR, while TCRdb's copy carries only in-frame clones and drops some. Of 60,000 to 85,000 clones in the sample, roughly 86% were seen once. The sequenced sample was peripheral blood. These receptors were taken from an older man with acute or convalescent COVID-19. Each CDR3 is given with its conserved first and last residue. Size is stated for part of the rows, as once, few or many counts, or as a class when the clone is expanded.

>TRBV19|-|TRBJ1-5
CASSIGGDGQPQHF
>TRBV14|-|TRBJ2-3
CASSRRDFTDTQYF
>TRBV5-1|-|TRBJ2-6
CASSLGGAGANVLTF
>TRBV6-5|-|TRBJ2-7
CASSYSTSGIGEQYF
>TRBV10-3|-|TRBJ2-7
CAIASGRAGYEQYF
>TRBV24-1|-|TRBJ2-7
CATSDTPEQYF
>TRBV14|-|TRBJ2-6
CASSQDRGGRANVLTF
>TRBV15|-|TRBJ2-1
CATSSRDRPYNEQFF
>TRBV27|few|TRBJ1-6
CASSDRTPYNSPLHF
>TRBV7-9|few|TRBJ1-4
CASSFSTNEKLFF
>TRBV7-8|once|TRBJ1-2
CASSVWTKPHGYTF
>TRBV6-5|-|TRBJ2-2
CASSYPKPGSPGELFF
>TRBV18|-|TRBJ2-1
CASSGKLAGGMQFF
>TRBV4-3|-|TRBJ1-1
CASSQDRVTSAFF
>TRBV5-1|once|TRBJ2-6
CASSGTGTSGANVLTF
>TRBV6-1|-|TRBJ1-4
CASSDIELFF
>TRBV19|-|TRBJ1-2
CASSQTGDGYTF
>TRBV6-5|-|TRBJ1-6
CASSYPGQVEPPLHF
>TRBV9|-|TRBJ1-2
CASSVGQGAIYGYTF
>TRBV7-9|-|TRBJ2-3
CASSSSLAGVTDTQYF
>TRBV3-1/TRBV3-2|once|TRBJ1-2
CASSQGQGRYGYTF
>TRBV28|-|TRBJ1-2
CASSFPGQTNYGYTF
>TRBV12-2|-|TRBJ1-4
CASRYRGLNEKLFF
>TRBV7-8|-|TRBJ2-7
CASSFGLGSYEQYF
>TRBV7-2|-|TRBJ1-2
CASSPYRPGHDPYGYTF
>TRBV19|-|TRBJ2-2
CASMVPSGTGDPGELFF
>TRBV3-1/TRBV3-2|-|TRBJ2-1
CASSQRSNEQFF
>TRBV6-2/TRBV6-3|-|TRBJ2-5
CASSLFRGRETQYF
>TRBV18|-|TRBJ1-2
CASSPKDTYGYTF
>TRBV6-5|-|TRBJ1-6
CAGGGSDTGSPLHF
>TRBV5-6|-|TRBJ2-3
CASSKQDTQYF
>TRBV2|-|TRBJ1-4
CASSDLTSSGEKLFF
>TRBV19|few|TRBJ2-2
CASSFLPGGTGELFF
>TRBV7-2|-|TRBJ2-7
CASSRDQGAGEQYF
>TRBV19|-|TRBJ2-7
CASSIGLSYEQYF
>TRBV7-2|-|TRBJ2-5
CASSFLAGGYQETQYF
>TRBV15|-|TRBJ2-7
CATSFIAGEYEQYF
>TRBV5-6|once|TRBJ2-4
CASSLAYRIAKNIQYF
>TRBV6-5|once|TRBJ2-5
CASSYSRGRREETQYF
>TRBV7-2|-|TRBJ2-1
CASSPTASGGAYNEQFF
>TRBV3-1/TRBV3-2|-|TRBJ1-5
CASSQWGPGQPQHF
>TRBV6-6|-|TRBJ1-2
CASSYLLTETYGYTF
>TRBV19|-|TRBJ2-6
CASSTPGALGANVLTF
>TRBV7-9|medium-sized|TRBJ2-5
CASSLGDRQETQYF
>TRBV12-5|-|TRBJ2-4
CASGLGLAKNIQYF
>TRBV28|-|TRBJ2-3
CASSWEYTDTQYF
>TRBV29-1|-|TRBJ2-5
CSVTVGVLQETQYF
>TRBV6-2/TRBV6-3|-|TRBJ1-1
CASSWDFGTEAFF
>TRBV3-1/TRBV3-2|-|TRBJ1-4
CASSETVDNEKLFF
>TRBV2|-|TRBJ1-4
CASSDSGNEKLFF
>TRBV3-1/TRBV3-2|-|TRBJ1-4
CASSQDREKLFF
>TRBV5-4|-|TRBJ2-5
CASSLGPGSETQYF
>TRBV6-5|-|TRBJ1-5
CASSFPWGGNQPQHF
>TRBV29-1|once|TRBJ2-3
CSVELAGDTQYF
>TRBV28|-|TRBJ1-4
CASSFEPRATNEKLFF